Below are 27 T cell receptor beta chains sequenced from a single sample in a study of CD4+ T cells in melanoma. This table comes from immunoSEQ multiplex PCR, and its TCRdb copy is limited to in-frame clones, with some not included. The table records roughly 16,000 clones, more than 70% of them present only once. Input material: cells from a culture (not recorded whether cultured in vitro). These receptors were obtained from a human donor with melanoma.

The rearrangement uses TRBV6-4 and TRBJ1-2; D perhaps matches TRBD1 (6 bases). The CDR3 has 14 amino acids. Between the trimmed V and J ends, which lost 5 bases and 0 bases, there was a span of 10 bases. Germline values: CDR1 MRHNA, CDR2 SNTAGT. DNA for the CDR3: TGTGCCAGCAGTCGGACAGCTTCTAACTATGGCTACACCTTC. Protein sequence: CASSRTASNYGYTF.

The V and J genes are TRBV13 and TRBJ2-5, with D maybe TRBD2 (5 bases). The CDR3 has 13 amino acids. V lost 1 base, J lost 5 bases, and 8 bases lay in between. CDR1 PRHDT and CDR2 FYEKMQ come from the germline V gene (reference sequence). DNA for the CDR3: TGTGCCAGCAGCTTAGAACGAGGGGAGACCCAGTACTTC. Encoded protein: CASSLERGETQYF.

V and J are TRBV6-6 and TRBJ2-3; TRBD2 agrees at 14 bases. CDR3 length: 15 amino acids. With V trimmed by 6 bases and J by 7 bases, 6 bases remained unmatched. In germline, CDR1 is MNHNY, CDR2 SVGAGI (reference sequence). In DNA, the CDR3 is TGTGCCAGCAGCCGGACTAGCGGGGGGCCGAATACGCAGTATTTT. Its protein is CASSRTSGGPNTQYF.

The genes are TRBV6-5 and TRBJ2-7, with D possibly TRBD2 on 5 matching bases. Looked up from germline, CDR1 is MNHEY and CDR2 is SVGAGI. V was clipped by 2 bases and J by 1 base, with 9 bases between them. The CDR3 runs to 14 residues. The CDR3 DNA sequence: TGTGCCAGCAGTTACCCGGACTTTTCCTACGAGCAGTACTTC. Translating gives CASSYPDFSYEQYF.

The chain links TRBV4-1 to TRBJ2-2, with 7 bases that match TRBD1. The CDR3 length is 17 residues. Unmatched junction bases numbered 11, after V lost 5 bases and J lost 2 bases. Looked up from germline, CDR1 is MGHRA and CDR2 is YSYEKL. The DNA of the CDR3 is TGCGCCAGCAGCTACGACAGGGTCCTCCTCAACACCGGGGAGCTGTTTTTT. Its translation is CASSYDRVLLNTGELFF.

The chain employs TRBV5-1 and TRBJ2-1, with TRBD2 matching over 13 bases. The CDR3 is 16 amino acids. Germline CDR1 is SGHRS and CDR2 is YFSETQ. With 0 bases clipped from V and 9 bases from J, the junction kept 6 bases outside the gene matches. CDR3 region: CASSLEGTSGVAEQFF. CDR3 sequence (DNA): TGCGCCAGCAGCTTGGAGGGGACTAGCGGGGTCGCTGAGCAGTTCTTC. Based on the CDR3 plus reference TRBV5-1 and TRBJ2-1, the full variable domain is KAGVTQTPRYLIKTRGQQVTLSCSPISGHRSVSWYQQTPGQGLQFLFEYFSETQRNKGNFPGRFSGRQFSNSRSEMNVSTLELGDSALYLCASSLEGTSGVAEQFFGPGTRLTVL.

The genes are TRBV28 and TRBJ2-1; 7 nucleotides agree with TRBD2. Unmatched junction bases numbered 12, after V lost 8 bases and J lost 5 bases. CDR3 length: 15 residues. Germline-derived CDR1 and CDR2 are MDHEN and SYDVKM. The DNA for the CDR3 is TGTGCCAGCGGGGGGGAGGGTAGCGGTCACAATGAGCAGTTCTTC. It is translated as CASGGEGSGHNEQFF.

V and J are TRBV5-7 and TRBJ2-5; perhaps TRBD1 as D (5 bases). Being an ORF, TRBV5-7 has a function that is uncertain. Between the trimmed V and J ends, which lost 4 bases and 5 bases, there was a span of 18 bases. The CDR3 runs 15 residues. The CDR3 DNA reads TGTGCCAGCAGCACCCGGGTTAGGCAGGGTGAGACCCAGTACTTC. This encodes CASSTRVRQGETQYF.

The chain has TRBV30 and TRBJ1-1; maybe TRBD1 (6 bases). This CDR3 is built from 13 residues. Trimming stripped 5 bases from V and 5 bases from J, with 15 bases between. CDR1 and CDR2 from the germline V gene are GTSNPN and SVGIG (reference sequence). CDR3 in DNA: TGTGCCTGGCGTCACAACAGGGTTACTGAAGCTTTCTTT. This gives the protein CAWRHNRVTEAFF.

The chain is built from TRBV2 and TRBJ2-3; D is uncertain. From germline, CDR1 is SNHLY and CDR2 FYNNEI. The CDR3 consists of 14 residues. V was pared by 3 bases and J by 2 bases, with 9 bases between. CDR3 sequence: CASSDSSVTDTQYF. In DNA, the CDR3 is TGTGCCAGCAGTGACAGCTCAGTCACAGATACGCAGTATTTT. The full variable domain, rest sourced from reference TRBV2 and TRBJ2-3, is EPEVTQTPSHQVTQMGQEVILRCVPISNHLYFYWYRQILGQKVEFLVSFYNNEISEKSEIFDDQFSVERPDGSNFTLKIRSTKLEDSAMYFCASSDSSVTDTQYFGPGTRLTVL.

This clone has only one observation. The rearrangement links TRBV7-2 to TRBJ1-5; possibly TRBD1 for D (5 bases). Germline-derived CDR1 and CDR2 are SGHTA and FQGNSA. The CDR3 covers 15 residues. Trimming stripped 5 bases from V and 1 base from J, with 12 bases between. This CDR3 reads CASSRAGLSNQPQHF. The CDR3, as DNA: TGTGCCAGCAGCCGCGCAGGGCTGAGCAATCAGCCCCAGCATTTT.

The V call is TRBV6-1, the J call TRBJ1-5; tentatively, D is TRBD1 (6 bases). The CDR3 has 15 amino acids. V lost 2 bases, J lost 5 bases, and 13 bases lay in between. Germline CDR1 is MNHNS and CDR2 is SASEGT. The chain's CDR3 is CASSETGTSHQPQHF. The CDR3 DNA reads as TGTGCCAGCAGTGAAACTGGGACAAGTCATCAGCCCCAGCATTTT.

In its sample, this clone was seen once. This chain joins TRBV4-2 and TRBJ1-5, with D tentatively TRBD1 (5 bases). Trimming left V 2 bases short and J 7 bases short, with 15 bases between. There are 15 residues in the CDR3. CDR1 and CDR2 from the germline V gene are LGHNA and YNFKEQ. CDR3 loop: CASSQLLWGEQPQHF. CDR3 nucleotides: TGTGCCAGCAGCCAACTGCTCTGGGGGGAACAGCCCCAGCATTTT.

V is TRBV4-1 and J is TRBJ1-2; D is perhaps TRBD1 (5 bases). CDR1 MGHRA and CDR2 YSYEKL come from the germline V gene. Trimming pared 1 base from V and 8 bases from J, leaving 20 bases between. The CDR3 runs 16 residues. CDR3 nucleotides: TGCGCCAGCAGCCAAGTGGTGCCAGGGTCTAAAACAGGCTACACCTTC. This encodes CASSQVVPGSKTGYTF.

This chain connects TRBV7-2 to TRBJ2-1; possibly TRBD1 or TRBD2 for D (6 bases each). CDR3 length: 17 amino acids. CDR1 SGHTA and CDR2 FQGNSA come from the germline V gene. With 5 bases removed from V and 6 bases from J, the gap between germline ends came to 23 bases. CDR3 in amino acids: CASSKKGGTFLRNEQFF. The DNA of the CDR3 is TGTGCCAGCAGCAAAAAAGGGGGGACTTTCCTTCGCAATGAGCAGTTCTTC.

The V and J genes are TRBV6-1 and TRBJ1-1, with D possibly being TRBD1 (5 bases). Trimming removed 8 bases from V and 4 bases from J, with 17 bases in between. Looked up from germline, CDR1 is MNHNS and CDR2 is SASEGT. The CDR3 length is 14 residues. CDR3 bases: TGTGCCAGCCAAGGGGCCATACGGGTCACTGAAGCTTTCTTT. Translation: CASQGAIRVTEAFF.

This clone was detected only once. The chain links TRBV19 to TRBJ1-2; D is possibly TRBD1 (5 bases). Between the trimmed V and J ends, which lost 4 bases and 1 base, there was a span of 19 bases. The CDR3 consists of 17 residues. CDR1 is LNHDA and CDR2 is SQIVND in the germline V gene (reference sequence). The chain's CDR3 is CASSTRGLRLLNYGYTF. CDR3 bases: TGTGCCAGTAGTACTCGGGGCCTCCGTCTCCTTAACTATGGCTACACCTTC.

The genes are TRBV6-1 and TRBJ1-2, with TRBD1 matching 7 bases. The CDR3 length is 14 residues. V dropped 1 base and J dropped 5; count of bases not matched to a gene: 4. Germline CDR1 is MNHNS and CDR2 is SASEGT. The DNA for the CDR3 is TGTGCCAGCAGTGAAGGACAGGGATGGTATGGCTACACCTTC. Translated: CASSEGQGWYGYTF.

V gene TRBV7-6 combines with J gene TRBJ1-2; D gene ambiguous. Trimming left V 3 bases short and J 0 bases short, with 5 bases between. Germline CDR1 reads SGHVS; CDR2 reads FNYEAQ. This CDR3 is 13 amino acids long. The CDR3 region is CASSFLANYGYTF. The DNA for the CDR3 is TGTGCCAGCAGCTTTTTGGCTAACTATGGCTACACCTTC.

The J gene is TRBJ1-1, the V gene TRBV5-1; D gene uncertain. The ends were cut back, 2 bases at V and 0 bases at J, with 8 bases in the middle. The CDR3 sequence is 14 residues long. Germline values: CDR1 SGHRS, CDR2 YFSETQ. CDR3: CASSFDTVNTEAFF. CDR3 in DNA: TGCGCCAGCAGCTTTGACACAGTGAACACTGAAGCTTTCTTT. Based on the CDR3 plus reference TRBV5-1 and TRBJ1-1, the full variable domain is KAGVTQTPRYLIKTRGQQVTLSCSPISGHRSVSWYQQTPGQGLQFLFEYFSETQRNKGNFPGRFSGRQFSNSRSEMNVSTLELGDSALYLCASSFDTVNTEAFFGQGTRLTVV.

The chain employs TRBV13 and TRBJ1-1, with D unresolved. Germline values: CDR1 PRHDT, CDR2 FYEKMQ (reference sequence). CDR3 length equals 12 residues. Trimming removed 5 bases from V and 7 bases from J, with 11 bases in between. This CDR3 reads CASSPGWGEAFF. DNA for the CDR3: TGTGCCAGCAGCCCCGGATGGGGTGAAGCTTTCTTT.

This clone was observed a few times. The rearrangement uses TRBV6-6 and TRBJ1-5; D is perhaps TRBD1 (5 bases). The V end was cut by 0 bases, the J end by 1 base, with 7 bases between. CDR1 MNHNY and CDR2 SVGAGI come from the germline V gene (reference sequence). CDR3 length: 15 amino acids. As DNA, the CDR3 is TGTGCCAGCAGTTACTCGAGGGACAGCAATCAGCCCCAGCATTTT. Its translation is CASSYSRDSNQPQHF.

This clone was recorded a few times. The chain employs TRBV6-1 and TRBJ1-2, with D possibly matching TRBD1 (6 bases). Trimming removed 6 bases from V and 3 bases from J, with 14 bases in between. The CDR3 length is 14 residues. Germline V gene data show CDR1 as MNHNS and CDR2 as SASEGT. The CDR3 nucleotides read TGTGCCAGCAGGGGGGCAGGGCCAGACTATGGCTACACCTTC. It specifies CASRGAGPDYGYTF.

The J gene is TRBJ1-6, the V gene TRBV6-1; D is ambiguous. This CDR3 region has 16 residues. With 1 base removed from V and 2 bases from J, the gap between germline ends came to 9 bases. Per germline, CDR1 MNHNS and CDR2 SASEGT. For the CDR3, the DNA is TGTGCCAGCAGTGAAGGGGTCCTGCCCTATAATTCACCCCTCCACTTT. It specifies CASSEGVLPYNSPLHF.

CDR3 DNA sequence: TGTGCCATCAGTGAGAGGATGGACGGGGAGCTGTTTTTT. Its protein product is CAISERMDGELFF. The chain is built from TRBV10-3 and TRBJ2-2; D is unresolved. V lost 2 bases, J lost 7 bases, and 8 bases lay in between. The CDR3 spans 13 residues. Germline values: CDR1 ENHRY, CDR2 SYGVKD.

This chain links TRBV29-1 with TRBJ2-2; 9 bases map to TRBD1. Trimming at V came to 4 bases and at J to 3 bases, leaving 3 bases not matched to a gene. This CDR3 is 14 amino acids long. Germline V gene lookup returns CDR1 SQVTM and CDR2 ANQGSEA. CDR3 residues: CSVARTGDTGELFF. In DNA, the CDR3 is TGCAGCGTTGCTCGGACAGGGGACACCGGGGAGCTGTTTTTT.

This clone appeared a single time. V is TRBV16 and J is TRBJ2-7; D is unresolved. V dropped 4 bases and J dropped 3 bases, with 7 bases sitting between them. The CDR3 has 12 amino acids. Germline loops: CDR1 KGHSY, CDR2 FQNENV. CDR3 coding DNA: TGTGCCAGCAGCCCCCTCCTCTACGAGCAGTACTTC. This codes for CASSPLLYEQYF.